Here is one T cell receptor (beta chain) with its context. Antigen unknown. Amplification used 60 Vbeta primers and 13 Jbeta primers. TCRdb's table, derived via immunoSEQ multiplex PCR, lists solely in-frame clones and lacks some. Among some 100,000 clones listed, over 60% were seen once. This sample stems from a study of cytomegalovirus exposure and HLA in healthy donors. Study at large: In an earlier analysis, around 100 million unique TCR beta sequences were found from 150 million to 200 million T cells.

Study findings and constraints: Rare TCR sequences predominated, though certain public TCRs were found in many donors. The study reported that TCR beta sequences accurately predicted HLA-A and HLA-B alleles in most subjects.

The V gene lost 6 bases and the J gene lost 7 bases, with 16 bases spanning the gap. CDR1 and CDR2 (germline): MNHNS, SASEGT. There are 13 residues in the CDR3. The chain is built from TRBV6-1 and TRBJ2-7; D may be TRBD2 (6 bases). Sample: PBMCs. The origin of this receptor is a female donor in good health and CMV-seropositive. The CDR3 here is CASRWGPGGEQYF. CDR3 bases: TGTGCCAGCAGATGGGGACCTGGGGGGGAGCAGTACTTC.